This T cell receptor (beta chain) was captured by sequencing in a study of cytomegalovirus exposure and HLA in healthy donors. General study points: Trimming of TCR beta V- and J-genes showed a link, identified in a later analysis, to a missense DCLRE1C variant.

The CDR3 extends over 12 amino acids. V dropped 3 bases and J dropped 5 bases, with 8 bases sitting between them. CDR1 and CDR2 (germline): SGHRS, YFSETQ. As to this clone: What it binds is not known.

The primer mix had 60 Vbeta and 13 Jbeta primers. The data were produced by immunoSEQ multiplex PCR, yet TCRdb's version contains in-frame clones alone and is incomplete. Of just over 150,000 clones in the sample, roughly three quarters were seen once. Material for sequencing was PBMCs. V gene TRBV5-1 combines with J gene TRBJ2-5, with a tentative D call TRBD2 (5 bases). This clonotype was sampled from a man aged 35-49 years in good health and CMV-seropositive. The CDR3 is CASSSGFETQYF. CDR3 bases: TGCGCCAGCAGCTCGGGGTTTGAGACCCAGTACTTC.